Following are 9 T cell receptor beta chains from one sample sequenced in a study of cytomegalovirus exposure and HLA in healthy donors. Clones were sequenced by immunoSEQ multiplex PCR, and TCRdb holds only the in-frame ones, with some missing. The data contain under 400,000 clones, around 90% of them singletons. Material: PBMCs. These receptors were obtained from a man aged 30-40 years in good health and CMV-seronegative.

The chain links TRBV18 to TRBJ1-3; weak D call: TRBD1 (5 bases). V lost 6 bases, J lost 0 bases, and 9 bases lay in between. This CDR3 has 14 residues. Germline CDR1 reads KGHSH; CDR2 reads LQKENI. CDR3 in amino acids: CASSPRDSGNTIYF. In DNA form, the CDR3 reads TGTGCCAGCTCGCCCAGGGACTCTGGAAACACCATATATTTT.

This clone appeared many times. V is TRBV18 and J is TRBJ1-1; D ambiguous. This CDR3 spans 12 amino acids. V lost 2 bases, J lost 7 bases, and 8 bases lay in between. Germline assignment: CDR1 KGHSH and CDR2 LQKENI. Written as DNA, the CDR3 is TGTGCCAGCTCACCAAGCGGTAATGAAGCTTTCTTT. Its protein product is CASSPSGNEAFF.

CDR3 residues: CASSETGGNYGYTF. For the CDR3, the DNA is TGTGCCAGCAGTGAGACAGGGGGCAACTATGGCTACACCTTC. The chain employs TRBV6-1 and TRBJ1-2, with 10 bases identical to TRBD1. Germline loops: CDR1 MNHNS, CDR2 SASEGT. The CDR3 sequence is 14 residues long. Losses at the gene ends were 3 bases for V and 2 bases for J; bases not matched to a gene: 0.

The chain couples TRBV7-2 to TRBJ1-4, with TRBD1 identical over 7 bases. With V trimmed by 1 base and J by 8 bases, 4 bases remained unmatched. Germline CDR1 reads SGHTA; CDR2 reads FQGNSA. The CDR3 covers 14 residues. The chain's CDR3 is CASSLVGTDEKLFF. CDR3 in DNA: TGTGCCAGCAGCTTAGTCGGGACAGACGAAAAACTGTTTTTT.

This CDR3 reads CASSPSGGPWEKLFF. CDR3 DNA: TGTGCCAGCAGTCCGTCAGGGGGCCCGTGGGAAAAACTGTTTTTT. The V gene is TRBV6-5, the J gene TRBJ1-4; TRBD1 matches at 8 bases. The junction had 10 bases not matched to a gene; V was cut back by 5 bases and J by 8 bases. The CDR3 consists of 15 residues. Germline V gene data show CDR1 as MNHEY and CDR2 as SVGAGI.

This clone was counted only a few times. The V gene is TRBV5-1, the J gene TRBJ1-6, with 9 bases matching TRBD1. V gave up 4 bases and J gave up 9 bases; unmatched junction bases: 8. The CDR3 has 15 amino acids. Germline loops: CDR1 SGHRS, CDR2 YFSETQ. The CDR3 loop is CASSATGTGTSPLHF. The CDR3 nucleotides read TGCGCCAGCAGCGCTACCGGGACAGGGACTTCACCCCTCCACTTT.

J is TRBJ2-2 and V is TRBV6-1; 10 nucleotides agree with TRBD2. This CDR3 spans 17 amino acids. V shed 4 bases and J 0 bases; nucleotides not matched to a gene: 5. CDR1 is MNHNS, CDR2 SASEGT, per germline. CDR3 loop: CASSGRAGGPNTGELFF. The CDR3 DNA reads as TGTGCCAGCAGTGGAAGAGCGGGGGGGCCGAACACCGGGGAGCTGTTTTTT.

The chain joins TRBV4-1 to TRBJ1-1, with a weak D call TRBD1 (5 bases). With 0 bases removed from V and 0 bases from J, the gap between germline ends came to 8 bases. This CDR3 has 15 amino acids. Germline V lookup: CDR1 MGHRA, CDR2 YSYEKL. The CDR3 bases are TGCGCCAGCAGCCAAGATGGGGCCATGAACACTGAAGCTTTCTTT. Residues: CASSQDGAMNTEAFF.

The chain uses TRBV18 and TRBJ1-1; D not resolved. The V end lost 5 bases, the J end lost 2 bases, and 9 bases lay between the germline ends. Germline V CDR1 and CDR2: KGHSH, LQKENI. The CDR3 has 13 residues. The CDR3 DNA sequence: TGTGCCAGCTCAGGAGGAGCTAACACTGAAGCTTTCTTT. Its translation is CASSGGANTEAFF.